A single sample gave rise to the 28 T cell receptor beta chains below, sequenced in a study of blood T cell repertoires in COVID-19. Here immunoSEQ multiplex PCR was the method, and the copy in TCRdb shows in-frame clones only, minus some. This table has 330,000 or so clones, roughly 87% appearing once. Sequencing input: PBMCs or T cells enriched from blood (not recorded which). Receptors originate from a woman between 25 and 40 years old who had recovered from COVID-19.

The table lists this clone with a few counts. CDR3 in DNA: TGTGCCAGCAGCTTAGCCCAGGGTGGAGGCTACACCTTC. Amino acids: CASSLAQGGGYTF. The V gene is TRBV7-9, the J gene TRBJ1-2; D is perhaps TRBD1 (5 bases). V was pared by 0 bases and J by 8 bases, with 10 bases between. Germline lookup yields CDR1 SEHNR and CDR2 FQNEAQ (reference sequence). This CDR3 region has 13 residues.

The chain uses TRBV2 and TRBJ2-7; D is undetermined. There are 14 residues in the CDR3. V lost 6 bases to trimming and J lost 0 bases, with 12 bases between them. CDR1 is SNHLY, CDR2 FYNNEI, per germline. CDR3 nucleotide sequence: TGTGCCAGCAGACCACAGAGAAGCTCCTACGAGCAGTACTTC. Its translation is CASRPQRSSYEQYF. The whole variable domain, remainder taken from reference TRBV2 and TRBJ2-7, is EPEVTQTPSHQVTQMGQEVILRCVPISNHLYFYWYRQILGQKVEFLVSFYNNEISEKSEIFDDQFSVERPDGSNFTLKIRSTKLEDSAMYFCASRPQRSSYEQYFGPGTRLTVT.

This chain links TRBV6-5 with TRBJ1-5; D possibly corresponds to TRBD1 (5 bases). V lost 0 bases to trimming and J lost 3 bases, with 9 bases between them. The CDR3 is made up of 15 amino acids. Germline CDR1 is MNHEY and CDR2 is SVGAGI. The CDR3 protein is CASSYSWGNNQPQHF. Here the CDR3 DNA reads TGTGCCAGCAGTTACTCGTGGGGCAACAATCAGCCCCAGCATTTT.

V usage is TRBV28 and J usage is TRBJ1-1; D not resolved. Germline CDR1 and CDR2: MDHEN and SYDVKM. This CDR3 has 15 amino acids. Trimming took 5 bases from V and 3 from J, leaving 16 bases between them. The CDR3 coding sequence is TGTGCCAGCAGTGCTCCGGGGTCGTTGGACACTGAAGCTTTCTTT. This codes for CASSAPGSLDTEAFF.

The chain links TRBV2 to TRBJ1-2, with a possible D match to TRBD1 (6 bases). CDR1 is SNHLY and CDR2 is FYNNEI in the germline V gene. The CDR3 is 13 amino acids. The V end lost 6 bases, the J end lost 4 bases, and 12 bases lay between the germline ends. In nucleotides, the CDR3 is TGTGCCAGCAGCTTCCGGGACATCTATGGCTACACCTTC. Encoded protein: CASSFRDIYGYTF.

The V gene is TRBV5-1, the J gene TRBJ2-7, with D maybe TRBD1 (7 bases). Trimming pared 3 bases from V and 4 bases from J, leaving 17 bases between. The CDR3 consists of 15 residues. Looked up from germline, CDR1 is SGHRS and CDR2 is YFSETQ. The CDR3 region has the DNA TGCGCCAGCAGCTCCTACAGGGGACTCCGATACGAGCAGTACTTC. Residues: CASSSYRGLRYEQYF.

This chain connects TRBV13 to TRBJ2-1; 14 nucleotides match TRBD2. V was clipped by 3 bases and J by 4 bases; unmatched bases: 2. CDR1 and CDR2 (germline): PRHDT, FYEKMQ (reference sequence). The CDR3 is made up of 16 amino acids. The CDR3 loop reads CASSFGLAGGYNEQFF. As DNA, the CDR3 is TGTGCCAGCAGCTTTGGACTAGCGGGGGGTTACAATGAGCAGTTCTTC.

The chain recombines TRBV6-1 with TRBJ1-4; the match to TRBD1 covers 7 bases. The CDR3 contains 15 residues. The germline gives CDR1 MNHNS, CDR2 SASEGT. The V segment lost 0 bases and the J segment 8 bases; nucleotides outside the gene matches: 6. The CDR3 spells CASSEAPSGGEKLFF. In DNA form, the CDR3 reads TGTGCCAGCAGTGAAGCCCCTTCAGGGGGAGAAAAACTGTTTTTT.

The chain is built from TRBV5-1 and TRBJ2-3; 7 bases fit TRBD1. V shed 0 bases and J 2 bases; nucleotides not matched to a gene: 6. The CDR3 loop spans 16 amino acids. Germline V lookup: CDR1 SGHRS, CDR2 YFSETQ. CDR3 region: CASSLDRGSYTDTQYF. As DNA, the CDR3 is TGCGCCAGCAGCTTGGACAGGGGATCTTACACAGATACGCAGTATTTT.

Of note for this clone: The same CDR3 can be traced to other DNA sequences in this sample. The chain links TRBV28 to TRBJ2-3; TRBD2 aligns across 7 bases. Germline CDR1 MDHEN, CDR2 SYDVKM. The CDR3 is 14 residues long. The J segment lost 0 bases and the V segment lost 3 bases, leaving 0 bases of the junction unmatched. CDR3 loop: CASSLGGSTDTQYF. The CDR3 DNA follows: TGTGCCAGCAGTTTGGGGGGGAGCACAGATACGCAGTATTTT.

This chain joins TRBV5-1 and TRBJ2-3; 7 bases line up with TRBD1. CDR1 is SGHRS, CDR2 YFSETQ, per germline. The CDR3 is 14 residues long. With V trimmed by 4 bases and J by 2 bases, 4 bases remained unmatched. The CDR3 DNA follows: TGCGCCAGCAGCCTGGGGACAGTCACAGATACGCAGTATTTT. Its translation: CASSLGTVTDTQYF.

This chain connects TRBV15 to TRBJ1-2, with D possibly TRBD1 on 6 matching bases. V was pared by 2 bases and J by 2 bases, with 9 bases between. CDR1 and CDR2 (germline): LNHNV, YYDKDF (reference sequence). The CDR3 consists of 14 residues. The CDR3 loop reads CATSRRGQNYGYTF. The CDR3 DNA follows: TGTGCCACCAGCAGAAGAGGACAGAACTATGGCTACACCTTC.

The rearrangement uses TRBV13 and TRBJ2-2; 7 nucleotides agree with TRBD2. The V gene's germline CDR1 is PRHDT and CDR2 FYEKMQ (reference sequence). The CDR3 length is 17 residues. Trimming took 3 bases from V and 0 from J; bases not matched to a gene: 7. CDR3 in amino acids: CASSFPSGVANTGELFF. In nucleotides, the CDR3 is TGTGCCAGCAGCTTCCCCAGCGGGGTAGCGAACACCGGGGAGCTGTTTTTT.

This chain connects TRBV7-8 to TRBJ1-1; weak D call: TRBD1 (5 bases). The germline V gene has CDR1 SGHVS and CDR2 FQNEAQ. The V end lost 1 base, the J end lost 0 bases, and 12 bases lay between the germline ends. The CDR3 has 16 amino acids. In nucleotides, the CDR3 is TGTGCCAGCAGCTTAGTGTCTCGGGGGATGAACACTGAAGCTTTCTTT. Amino acid sequence: CASSLVSRGMNTEAFF.

This clone was picked up one time. J is TRBJ1-2 and V is TRBV3-1 (or the pseudogene TRBV3-2); D may be TRBD1 (5 bases). The germline V gene has CDR1 LGHDT and CDR2 YNNKEL (reference sequence). The ends were cut back, 4 bases at V and 4 bases at J, with 7 bases in the middle. CDR3 length equals 12 residues. The CDR3 DNA is TGTGCCAGCAGCCCCGACAGCTATGGCTACACCTTC. Protein: CASSPDSYGYTF.

J is TRBJ2-3 and V is TRBV6-1; the match to TRBD1 covers 10 bases. The length of the CDR3 is 20 residues. The ends lost 4 bases at V and 0 bases at J; junction bases unmatched: 16. CDR1 is MNHNS and CDR2 is SASEGT in the germline V gene. CDR3 DNA sequence: TGTGCCAGCAGTGGGCCGGGACAGGGGTCGGGAAGGGTTAGCACAGATACGCAGTATTTT. This codes for CASSGPGQGSGRVSTDTQYF.

The chain couples TRBV23-1 to TRBJ1-2, with TRBD1 matching 7 bases. TRBV23-1 is identified as an open reading frame with a role that is uncertain. V lost 8 bases and J lost 4; bases outside the gene matches: 10. This CDR3 contains 14 residues. The CDR3 nucleotides are TGCGCCAGCCCACACGAGGGGGCCTTCTATGGCTACACCTTC. It codes for CASPHEGAFYGYTF.

V and J are TRBV28 and TRBJ2-7, with D possibly TRBD1 on 7 matching bases. The V gene lost 7 bases and the J gene lost 2 bases, with 15 bases spanning the gap. Germline lookup yields CDR1 MDHEN and CDR2 SYDVKM. The CDR3 spans 14 residues. The CDR3 nucleotides read TGTGCCAGCACACCAGGGGGGCACACCTACGAGCAGTACTTC. This gives the protein CASTPGGHTYEQYF.

The genes are TRBV4-1 and TRBJ1-1; 7 bases fit TRBD1. J was trimmed by 3 bases and V by 0 bases; bases with no gene match: 7. Per the germline V gene, CDR1 is MGHRA and CDR2 is YSYEKL. The CDR3 sequence is 16 residues long. The chain's CDR3 is CASSQEGQGEDTEAFF. CDR3 nucleotides: TGCGCCAGCAGCCAAGAAGGGCAGGGGGAAGACACTGAAGCTTTCTTT.

This chain uses TRBV5-6 with TRBJ2-2; the D gene is possibly TRBD1 (6 bases). The V end was cut by 3 bases, the J end by 5 bases, with 14 bases between. The CDR3 runs to 15 residues. The germline V gene has CDR1 SGHDT and CDR2 YYEEEE. The DNA for the CDR3 is TGTGCCAGCAGCTCGCCCACAGGGTTTACCGGGGAGCTGTTTTTT. Translation: CASSSPTGFTGELFF.

J is TRBJ2-2 and V is TRBV7-9; 9 bases are a match to TRBD2. The CDR3 consists of 16 residues. Germline V gene lookup returns CDR1 SEHNR and CDR2 FQNEAQ (reference sequence). V was pared by 5 bases and J by 3 bases, with 7 bases of the junction left unmatched. The CDR3 sequence: CASSGVAGEYTGELFF. CDR3 nucleotides: TGTGCCAGCAGCGGGGTAGCGGGAGAATACACCGGGGAGCTGTTTTTT.

V gene TRBV5-1 combines with J gene TRBJ2-7, with D uncertain. The germline V gene has CDR1 SGHRS and CDR2 YFSETQ. Trimming stripped 1 base from V and 0 bases from J, with 14 bases between. This CDR3 comprises 16 residues. The CDR3 is CASSLQGIQSSYEQYF. In DNA form, the CDR3 reads TGCGCCAGCAGCTTGCAAGGAATACAGTCCTCCTACGAGCAGTACTTC.

Here the CDR3 DNA reads TGTGCCTGGAGTTACAGGGGGAACACTGAAGCTTTCTTT. Its protein product is CAWSYRGNTEAFF. The chain is built from TRBV30 and TRBJ1-1, with TRBD1 matching 7 bases. Germline lookup yields CDR1 GTSNPN and CDR2 SVGIG (reference sequence). V shed 2 bases and J 1 base; nucleotides not matched to a gene: 1. The CDR3 totals 13 residues.

The chain has TRBV5-1 and TRBJ2-7, with 14 bases identical to TRBD2. The CDR3 length is 14 residues. Germline CDR1 reads SGHRS; CDR2 reads YFSETQ. Germline trimming cut 4 bases from V and 7 bases from J; bases unmatched to any gene: 4. The CDR3, as DNA: TGCGCCAGCAGCCCCGGGACTAGCGGGGGAGAGCAGTACTTC. Amino acids: CASSPGTSGGEQYF.

This clone was recorded many times. Written as DNA, the CDR3 is TGCGCCAGCAGCTTAAGTACAGGGGTTGATGGAAACACCATATATTTT. Translated: CASSLSTGVDGNTIYF. The chain is built from TRBV5-1 and TRBJ1-3; 7 positions agree with TRBD1. With V trimmed by 2 bases and J by 3 bases, 8 bases remained unmatched. The CDR3 runs 16 residues. CDR1 is SGHRS and CDR2 is YFSETQ in the germline V gene.

The chain carries TRBV7-2 and TRBJ2-3; D not certain. V was pared by 1 base and J by 3 bases, with 5 bases between. Germline V gives CDR1 SGHTA, CDR2 FQGNSA. CDR3 length: 13 residues. CDR3 sequence (DNA): TGTGCCAGCAGCTTAGGCAGAACAGATACGCAGTATTTT. It translates to CASSLGRTDTQYF.

The chain links TRBV6-2 or TRBV6-3 to TRBJ2-6, with D possibly being TRBD1 (6 bases). Germline CDR1 is MNHEY and CDR2 is SVGEGT. The germline V and J ends were trimmed by 2 bases and 0 bases, with 14 bases remaining between them. The CDR3 spans 18 residues. CDR3 in amino acids: CASSYIEQGPSGANVLTF. CDR3 bases: TGTGCCAGCAGTTACATAGAACAGGGCCCCTCTGGGGCCAACGTCCTGACTTTC.

This chain joins TRBV10-3 and TRBJ2-7; D may be TRBD1 (7 bases). The germline V and J ends were trimmed by 3 bases and 2 bases, with 11 bases remaining between them. The V gene's germline CDR1 is ENHRY and CDR2 SYGVKD. The CDR3 sequence is 14 residues long. Written as DNA, the CDR3 is TGTGCCATCAGTGACCAGGGGGGACCCTACGAGCAGTACTTC. Its translation: CAISDQGGPYEQYF.